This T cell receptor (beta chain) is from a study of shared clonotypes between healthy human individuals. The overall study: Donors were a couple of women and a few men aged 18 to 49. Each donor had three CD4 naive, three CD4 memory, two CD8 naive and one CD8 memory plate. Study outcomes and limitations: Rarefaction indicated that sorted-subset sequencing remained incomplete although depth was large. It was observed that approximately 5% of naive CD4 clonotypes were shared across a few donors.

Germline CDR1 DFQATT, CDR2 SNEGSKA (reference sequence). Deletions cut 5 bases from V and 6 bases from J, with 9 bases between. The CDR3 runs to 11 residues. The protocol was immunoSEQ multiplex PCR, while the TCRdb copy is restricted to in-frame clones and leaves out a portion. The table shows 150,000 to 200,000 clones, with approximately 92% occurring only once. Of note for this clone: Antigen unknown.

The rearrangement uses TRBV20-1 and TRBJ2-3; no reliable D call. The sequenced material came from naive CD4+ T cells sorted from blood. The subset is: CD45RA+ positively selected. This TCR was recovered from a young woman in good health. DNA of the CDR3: TGCAGTGCTGGACCCGGGGATACGCAGTATTTT. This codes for CSAGPGDTQYF.